The 10 T cell receptor beta chains given below trace back to one sample, sequenced in a study of CD8+CD57+ T cells in acquired aplastic anemia. Both TCR beta VDJ combination and CDR3 sequence profiling were carried out. Genomic DNA was the template for this profiling. Via MiXCR, TCRdb re-called the reads, giving one row per CDR3 protein. The repertoire holds roughly 100,000 distinct CDR3 sequences, with roughly two thirds as singletons. CD8+CD57+ cell expansion had been shown by flow cytometry in patients chosen for sequencing. The sample taken for sequencing was sorted CD4+, CD8+, or CD8+CD57+ T cells (not recorded which) from PBMCs. These receptor sequences come from a human donor with aplastic anemia.

The CDR3 DNA is TGTGCCACCAGCAGAGATTCGATGGCTAGCGGGAGTTTAGATACGCAGTATTTT. This encodes CATSRDSMASGSLDTQYF. The chain joins TRBV15 to TRBJ2-3; 10 bases line up with TRBD2. The CDR3 is 18 amino acids. CDR1 is LNHNV and CDR2 is YYDKDF in the germline V gene (reference sequence). The ends lost 0 bases at V and 5 bases at J; junction bases unmatched: 11.

This clonotype was counted between two and nine times. V gene TRBV10-3 combines with J gene TRBJ2-7; 11 bases line up with TRBD2. The CDR3 contains 15 residues. Germline CDR1 and CDR2: ENHRY and SYGVKD. V gave up 4 bases and J gave up 1 base; unmatched junction bases: 3. The CDR3: CAISVGTSGSYEQYF. DNA of the CDR3: TGTGCCATCAGTGTAGGGACTAGCGGATCCTACGAGCAGTACTTC.

Only one count was recorded for this clonotype. V is TRBV10-1 and J is TRBJ1-2, with 8 bases matching TRBD1. The CDR3 is 17 residues long. J lost 0 bases, V lost 5 bases, and 11 bases had no gene match. Germline CDR1 and CDR2: WNHNN and SYGVQD (reference sequence). CDR3 amino acids: CASSTGTGSYTNYGYTF. The CDR3 DNA reads as TGCGCCAGCAGTACCGGGACAGGATCCTATACTAACTATGGCTACACCTTC.

This chain uses TRBV24-1 with TRBJ2-5; TRBD1 agrees at 11 bases. Germline values: CDR1 KGHDR, CDR2 SFDVKD. The trim removed 4 bases at V and 3 bases at J, leaving 3 bases unmatched. The CDR3 spans 15 residues. The CDR3 DNA reads as TGTGCCACCAGTGAGGGGACAGGGGGGAAAGAGACCCAGTACTTC. Translated, it gives CATSEGTGGKETQYF.

The genes are TRBV15 and TRBJ2-7; no clear D gene. The CDR3 spans 12 residues. The germline V gene has CDR1 LNHNV and CDR2 YYDKDF (reference sequence). V was clipped by 0 bases and J by 6 bases, with 6 bases between them. DNA for the CDR3: TGTGCCACCAGCAGAGAGTTTGGCGAGCAGTACTTC. Translation gives CATSREFGEQYF.

The chain joins TRBV10-3 to TRBJ2-2; either TRBD1 or TRBD2 may supply D (5 bases each). V was trimmed by 3 bases and J by 0 bases, leaving 11 bases between them. The CDR3 length is 16 residues. CDR1 and CDR2 from the germline V gene are ENHRY and SYGVKD. The CDR3 region has the DNA TGTGCCATCAGTGATCGAGGGGTCTCGAACACCGGGGAGCTGTTTTTT. Translation: CAISDRGVSNTGELFF.

This clonotype appeared a few times. The chain recombines TRBV29-1 with TRBJ2-7, with unresolved D. Germline CDR1 is SQVTM and CDR2 is ANQGSEA. Trimming stripped 2 bases from V and 4 bases from J, with 9 bases between. There are 12 residues in the CDR3. CDR3 loop: CSVEFVGYEQYF. CDR3 sequence (DNA): TGCAGCGTTGAATTCGTAGGTTACGAGCAGTACTTC.

This chain links TRBV7-6 with TRBJ2-7; no firm D call. This CDR3 has 13 residues. Between the trimmed V and J ends, which lost 5 bases and 5 bases, there was a span of 13 bases. The germline V gene has CDR1 SGHVS and CDR2 FNYEAQ. The CDR3 nucleotides read TGTGCCAGCAGCGAGAACCTTGGCGACGAGCAGTACTTC. Its translation: CASSENLGDEQYF.

This rearrangement joins TRBV19 to TRBJ1-1; TRBD1 matches at 7 bases. The V gene end was trimmed by 6 bases and the J gene end by 3 bases; junction bases not matched to a gene: 10. CDR1 and CDR2 from the germline V gene are LNHDA and SQIVND (reference sequence). The CDR3 runs 15 residues. CDR3 region: CASRTYRGNDTEAFF. Written as DNA, the CDR3 is TGTGCCAGTAGGACCTACAGGGGTAACGACACTGAAGCTTTCTTT. The entire variable domain, with the rest obtained from reference TRBV19 and TRBJ1-1, is as follows: DGGITQSPKYLFRKEGQNVTLSCEQNLNHDAMYWYRQDPGQGLRLIYYSQIVNDFQKGDIAEGYSVSREKKESFPLTVTSAQKNPTAFYLCASRTYRGNDTEAFFGQGTRLTVV.

Written as DNA, the CDR3 is TGTGCCAGCAGCTCCGGAGGGACAGATACGCAGTATTTT. Translation: CASSSGGTDTQYF. This chain uses TRBV19 with TRBJ2-3; tentatively, D is TRBD2 (6 bases). The V gene lost 9 bases and the J gene lost 3 bases, with 13 bases spanning the gap. Germline V CDR1 and CDR2: LNHDA, SQIVND (reference sequence). The CDR3 spans 13 residues. Supplemented by reference TRBV19 and TRBJ2-3, the full variable domain reads DGGITQSPKYLFRKEGQNVTLSCEQNLNHDAMYWYRQDPGQGLRLIYYSQIVNDFQKGDIAEGYSVSREKKESFPLTVTSAQKNPTAFYLCASSSGGTDTQYFGPGTRLTVL.